This T cell receptor beta chain appears in the sequencing data of a study of CD8 T cells in ankylosing spondylitis. Notes on the study in general: Reportedly, disease-linked clones are significantly enriched in ankylosing spondylitis patients' matched synovial fluid.

Trimming removed 1 base from V and 6 bases from J, with 10 bases in between. The CDR3 is made up of 13 amino acids. Germline CDR1 reads DFQATT; CDR2 reads SNEGSKA (reference sequence). Via MiXCR, TCRdb re-called the 5' RACE reads, giving one row per CDR3 protein. Here the sample spans under 55,000 distinct CDR3 sequences, approximately 7.4% being singletons. This clonotype was counted at least ten times. Its antigen remains unknown. The chain is built from TRBV20-1 and TRBJ2-1, with a possible D match to TRBD2 (5 bases). The material sequenced was blood, either unsorted or a sorted T cell fraction (not recorded which). This sequence originates from a female donor with ankylosing spondylitis or in good health (not recorded which). In nucleotides, the CDR3 is TGCAGTGCTAGAGCGGTTACTAGCAATGAGCAGTTCTTC. It yields the protein CSARAVTSNEQFF.